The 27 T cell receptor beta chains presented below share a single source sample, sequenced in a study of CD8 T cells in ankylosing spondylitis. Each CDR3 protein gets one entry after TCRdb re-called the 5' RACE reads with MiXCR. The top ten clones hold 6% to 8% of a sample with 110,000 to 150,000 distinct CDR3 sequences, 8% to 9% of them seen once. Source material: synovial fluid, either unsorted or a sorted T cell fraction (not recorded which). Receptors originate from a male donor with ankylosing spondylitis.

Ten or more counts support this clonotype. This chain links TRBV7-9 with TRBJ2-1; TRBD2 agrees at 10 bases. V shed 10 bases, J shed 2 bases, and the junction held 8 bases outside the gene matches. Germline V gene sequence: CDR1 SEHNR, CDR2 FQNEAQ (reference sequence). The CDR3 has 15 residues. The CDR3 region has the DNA TGTGCCACCAGGGTTGGACTAGCGGCCTACAATGAGCAGTTCTTC. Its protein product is CATRVGLAAYNEQFF. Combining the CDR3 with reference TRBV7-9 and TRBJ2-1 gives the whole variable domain DTGVSQNPRHKITKRGQNVTFRCDPISEHNRLYWYRQTLGQGPEFLTYFQNEAQLEKSRLLSDRFSAERPKGSFSTLEIQRTEQGDSAMYLCATRVGLAAYNEQFFGPGTRLTVL.

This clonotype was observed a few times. The CDR3 region has the DNA TGTGCCAGCAGTCCCTTAGGCGGTAGCTCCTACAATGAGCAGTTCTTC. Residues: CASSPLGGSSYNEQFF. This chain links TRBV27 with TRBJ2-1; D uncertain. The V and J ends lost 5 bases and 0 bases respectively, with 14 bases between them. Germline loops: CDR1 MNHEY, CDR2 SMNVEV (reference sequence). This CDR3 comprises 16 residues.

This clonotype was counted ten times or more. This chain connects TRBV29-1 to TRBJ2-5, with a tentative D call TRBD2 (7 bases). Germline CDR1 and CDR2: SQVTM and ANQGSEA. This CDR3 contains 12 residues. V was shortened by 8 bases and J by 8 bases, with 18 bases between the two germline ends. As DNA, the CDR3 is TGCAGCTCCCGGGGGGCAGTCCAAACCCAGTACTTC. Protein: CSSRGAVQTQYF.

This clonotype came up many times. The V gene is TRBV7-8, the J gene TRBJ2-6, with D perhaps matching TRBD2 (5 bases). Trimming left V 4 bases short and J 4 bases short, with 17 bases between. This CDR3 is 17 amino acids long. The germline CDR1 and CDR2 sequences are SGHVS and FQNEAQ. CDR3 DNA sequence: TGTGCCAGCAGCTCCCGGACTCAAATGGGAGGGGCCAACGTCCTGACTTTC. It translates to CASSSRTQMGGANVLTF.

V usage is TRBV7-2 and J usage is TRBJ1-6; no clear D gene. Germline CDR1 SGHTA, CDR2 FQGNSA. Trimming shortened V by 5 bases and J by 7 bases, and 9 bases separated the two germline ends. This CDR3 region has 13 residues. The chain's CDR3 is CASSVGWNSPLHF. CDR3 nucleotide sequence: TGTGCCAGCAGCGTCGGGTGGAATTCACCCCTCCACTTT.

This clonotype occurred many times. This chain's CDR3 is CASRLRDTVQPQHF. The CDR3 DNA reads TGTGCCAGCAGGCTCAGGGATACGGTACAGCCCCAGCATTTT. The genes are TRBV2 and TRBJ1-5, with D maybe TRBD1 (5 bases). V lost 6 bases to trimming and J lost 7 bases, with 16 bases between them. In germline, CDR1 is SNHLY, CDR2 FYNNEI. The CDR3 has 14 residues.

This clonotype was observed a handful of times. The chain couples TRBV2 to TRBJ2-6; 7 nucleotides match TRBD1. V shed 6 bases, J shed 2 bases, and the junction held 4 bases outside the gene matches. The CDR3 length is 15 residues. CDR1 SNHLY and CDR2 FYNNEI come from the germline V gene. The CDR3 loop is CASSPQGTGANVLTF. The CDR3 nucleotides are TGTGCCAGCAGCCCACAGGGGACTGGGGCCAACGTCCTGACTTTC.

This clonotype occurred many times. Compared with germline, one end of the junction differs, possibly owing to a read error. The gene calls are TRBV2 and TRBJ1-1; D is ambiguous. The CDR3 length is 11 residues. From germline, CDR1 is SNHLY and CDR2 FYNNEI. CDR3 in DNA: TGTGCCAGCAGGGAAGACACTGAAGCTTTCTTT. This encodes CASREDTEAFF.

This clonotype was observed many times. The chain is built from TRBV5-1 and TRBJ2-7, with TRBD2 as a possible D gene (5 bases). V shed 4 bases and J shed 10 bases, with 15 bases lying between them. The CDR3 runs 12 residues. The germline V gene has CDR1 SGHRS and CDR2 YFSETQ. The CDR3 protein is CASSRGSSPQYF. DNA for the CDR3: TGCGCCAGCAGCAGAGGGTCCTCCCCTCAGTACTTC. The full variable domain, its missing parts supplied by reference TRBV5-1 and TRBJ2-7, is KAGVTQTPRYLIKTRGQQVTLSCSPISGHRSVSWYQQTPGQGLQFLFEYFSETQRNKGNFPGRFSGRQFSNSRSEMNVSTLELGDSALYLCASSRGSSPQYFGPGTRLTVT.

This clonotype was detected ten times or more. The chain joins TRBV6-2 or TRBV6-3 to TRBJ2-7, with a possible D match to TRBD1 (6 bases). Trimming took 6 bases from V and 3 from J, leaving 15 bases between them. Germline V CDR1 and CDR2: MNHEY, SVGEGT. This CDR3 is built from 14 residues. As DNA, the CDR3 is TGTGCCAGCAGGAAAAGGACAGCCGGCTACGAGCAGTACTTC. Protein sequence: CASRKRTAGYEQYF.

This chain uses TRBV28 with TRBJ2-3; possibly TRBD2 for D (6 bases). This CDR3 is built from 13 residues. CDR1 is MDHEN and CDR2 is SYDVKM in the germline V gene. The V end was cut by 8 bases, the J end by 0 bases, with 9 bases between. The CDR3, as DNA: TGTGCCAGCGGGGACTTGAGCACAGATACGCAGTATTTT. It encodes CASGDLSTDTQYF.

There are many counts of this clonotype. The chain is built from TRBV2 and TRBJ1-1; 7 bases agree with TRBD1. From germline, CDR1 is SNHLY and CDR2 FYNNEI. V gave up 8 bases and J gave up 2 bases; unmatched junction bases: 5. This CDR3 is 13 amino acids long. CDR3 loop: CASGGTANTEAFF. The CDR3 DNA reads TGTGCCAGCGGGGGGACAGCAAACACTGAAGCTTTCTTT. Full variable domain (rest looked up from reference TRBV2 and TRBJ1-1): EPEVTQTPSHQVTQMGQEVILRCVPISNHLYFYWYRQILGQKVEFLVSFYNNEISEKSEIFDDQFSVERPDGSNFTLKIRSTKLEDSAMYFCASGGTANTEAFFGQGTRLTVV.

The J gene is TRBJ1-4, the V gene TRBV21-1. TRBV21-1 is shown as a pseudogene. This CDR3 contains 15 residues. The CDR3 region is CASSPTEKANEKLFF. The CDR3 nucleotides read TGTGCCAGCAGTCCCACAGAGAAGGCTAATGAAAAACTGTTTTTT.

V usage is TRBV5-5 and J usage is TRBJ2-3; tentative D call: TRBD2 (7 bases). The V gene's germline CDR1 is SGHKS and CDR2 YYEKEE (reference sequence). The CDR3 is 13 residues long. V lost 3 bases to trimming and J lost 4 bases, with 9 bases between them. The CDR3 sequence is CASSWEGADTQYF. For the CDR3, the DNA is TGTGCCAGCAGCTGGGAGGGGGCAGATACGCAGTATTTT.

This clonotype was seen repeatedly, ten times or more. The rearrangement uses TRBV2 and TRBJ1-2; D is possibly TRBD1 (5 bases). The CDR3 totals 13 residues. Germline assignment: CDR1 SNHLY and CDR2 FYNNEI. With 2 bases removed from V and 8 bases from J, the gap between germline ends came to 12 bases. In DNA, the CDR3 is TGTGCCAGCAGTGAAAAGAAACGGGGCGGCTACACCTTC. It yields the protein CASSEKKRGGYTF.

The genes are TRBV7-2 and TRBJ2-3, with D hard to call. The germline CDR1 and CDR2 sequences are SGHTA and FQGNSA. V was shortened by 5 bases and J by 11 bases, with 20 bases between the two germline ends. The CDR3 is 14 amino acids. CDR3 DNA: TGTGCCAGCAGCCCTGGGCTCCTCTCCTGGGTGCAGTATTTT. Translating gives CASSPGLLSWVQYF. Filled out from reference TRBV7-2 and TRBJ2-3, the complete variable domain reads GAGVSQSPSNKVTEKGKDVELRCDPISGHTALYWYRQSLGQGLEFLIYFQGNSAPDKSGLPSDRFSAERTGGSVSTLTIQRTQQEDSAVYLCASSPGLLSWVQYFGPGTRLTVL.

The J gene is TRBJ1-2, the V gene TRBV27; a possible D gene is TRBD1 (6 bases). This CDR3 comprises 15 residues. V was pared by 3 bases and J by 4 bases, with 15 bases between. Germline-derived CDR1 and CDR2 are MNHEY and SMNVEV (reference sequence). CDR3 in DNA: TGTGCCAGCAGTTTCTCAGGGGCGCGCGGCTATGGCTACACCTTC. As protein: CASSFSGARGYGYTF.

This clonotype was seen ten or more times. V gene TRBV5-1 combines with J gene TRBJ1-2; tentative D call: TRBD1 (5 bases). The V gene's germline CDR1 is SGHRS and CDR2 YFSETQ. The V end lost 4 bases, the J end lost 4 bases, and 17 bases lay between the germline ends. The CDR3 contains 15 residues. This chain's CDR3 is CASSGSGTRSYGYTF. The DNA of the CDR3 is TGCGCCAGCAGCGGATCCGGGACTAGGAGCTATGGCTACACCTTC.

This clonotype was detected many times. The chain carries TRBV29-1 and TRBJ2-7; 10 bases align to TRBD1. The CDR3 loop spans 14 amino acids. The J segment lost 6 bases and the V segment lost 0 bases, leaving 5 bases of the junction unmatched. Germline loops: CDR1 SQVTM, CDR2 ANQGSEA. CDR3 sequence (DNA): TGCAGCGTTGAAGAGGGGACAGGGGCTTTCGAGCAGTACTTC. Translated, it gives CSVEEGTGAFEQYF.

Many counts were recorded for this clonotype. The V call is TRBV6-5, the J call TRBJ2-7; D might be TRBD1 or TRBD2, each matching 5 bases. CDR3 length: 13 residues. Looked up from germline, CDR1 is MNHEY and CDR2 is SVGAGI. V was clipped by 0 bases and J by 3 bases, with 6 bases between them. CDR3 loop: CASSYSRGYEQYF. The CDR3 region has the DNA TGTGCCAGCAGTTACTCGAGGGGCTACGAGCAGTACTTC.

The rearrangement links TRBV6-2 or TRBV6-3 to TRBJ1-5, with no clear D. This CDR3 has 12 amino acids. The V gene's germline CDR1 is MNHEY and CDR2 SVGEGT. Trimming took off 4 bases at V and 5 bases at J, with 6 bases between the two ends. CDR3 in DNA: TGTGCCAGCAGTTGGGAGTATCAGCCCCAGCATTTT. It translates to CASSWEYQPQHF.

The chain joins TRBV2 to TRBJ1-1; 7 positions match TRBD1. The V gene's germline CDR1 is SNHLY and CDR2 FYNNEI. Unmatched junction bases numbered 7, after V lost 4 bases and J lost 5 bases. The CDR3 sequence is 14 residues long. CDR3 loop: CASSGKNRGTEAFF. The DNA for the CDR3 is TGTGCCAGCAGTGGGAAGAACAGGGGAACTGAAGCTTTCTTT. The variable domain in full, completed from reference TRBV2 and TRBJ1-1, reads EPEVTQTPSHQVTQMGQEVILRCVPISNHLYFYWYRQILGQKVEFLVSFYNNEISEKSEIFDDQFSVERPDGSNFTLKIRSTKLEDSAMYFCASSGKNRGTEAFFGQGTRLTVV.

For the CDR3, the DNA is TGTGCCAGCACCCGACAGAGATCTGGAAACACCATATATTTT. It codes for CASTRQRSGNTIYF. This sequence joins TRBV12-3 or TRBV12-4 and TRBJ1-3; possible D gene TRBD1, 5 bases. V lost 7 bases to trimming and J lost 1 base, with 11 bases between them. The CDR3 extends over 14 amino acids.

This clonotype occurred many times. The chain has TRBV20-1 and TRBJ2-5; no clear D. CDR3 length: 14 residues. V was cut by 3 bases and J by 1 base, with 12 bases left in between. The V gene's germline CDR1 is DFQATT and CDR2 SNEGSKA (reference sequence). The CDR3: CSARGWDFQETQYF. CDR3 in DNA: TGCAGTGCTAGGGGCTGGGATTTCCAAGAGACCCAGTACTTC.

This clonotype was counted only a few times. CDR3 amino acids: CSARLPGHNGNTIYF. CDR3 bases: TGCAGTGCTAGGTTACCGGGACATAACGGAAACACCATATATTTT. V gene TRBV20-1 combines with J gene TRBJ1-3, with D tentatively TRBD1 (6 bases). Trimming pared 3 bases from V and 4 bases from J, leaving 16 bases between. This CDR3 is 15 amino acids long. Per the germline V gene, CDR1 is DFQATT and CDR2 is SNEGSKA (reference sequence).

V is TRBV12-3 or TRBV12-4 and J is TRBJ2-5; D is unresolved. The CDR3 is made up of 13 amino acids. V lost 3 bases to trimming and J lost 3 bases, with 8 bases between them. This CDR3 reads CASSFGSKETQYF. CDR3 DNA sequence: TGTGCCAGCAGTTTCGGCAGTAAAGAGACCCAGTACTTC.

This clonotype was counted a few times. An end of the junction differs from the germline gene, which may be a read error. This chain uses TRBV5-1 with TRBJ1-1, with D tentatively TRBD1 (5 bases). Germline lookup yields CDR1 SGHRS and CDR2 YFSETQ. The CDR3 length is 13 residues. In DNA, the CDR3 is TGCGCCAGCAGCTTGGACAGGAACTCTGAAGCTTTCTTT. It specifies CASSLDRNSEAFF.